The present entry profiles one TCR beta chain with its context. No antigen is known for it. This sample was taken from a study of CXCR3-negative and CXCR3-positive naive CD8 T cells. On the study more broadly: Sequencing yielded approximately 150 million TRB reads, roughly 1.5 +/- 0.3 million per library. Study observations and caveats: Upon cryopreservation, CXCR3 expression partially decreased, and most assays used fresh PBMCs. Relative to CXCR3-negative naive cells, CXCR3-positive naive cells had more hydrophobic TRB CDR3s.

The CDR3 is 12 amino acids. Among CD8+ T cells, naive ones were CD45RO-CCR7+CD27+CD95-. 5' RACE with UMI labels generated the TRB cDNA libraries. TCRdb re-analyzed the 5' RACE reads; it lists each CDR3 protein once, without DNA. The table lists about 41,000 distinct CDR3 sequences. V gene TRBV12-3 or TRBV12-4 combines with J gene TRBJ2-7; TCRdb gives TRBD1 as the D gene, but with no DNA this cannot be confirmed. The sample taken for sequencing was naive CXCR3- CD8+ T cells from blood. This sample's subset: CD45RO-CCR7+CD27+CD95- naive CD8+ T cells lacking CXCR3 (TNR3-). The origin of this receptor is a human donor in good health. Some clones in this sample may be carry-over from other donors' samples. The CDR3 sequence: CASSGDSYEQYF.